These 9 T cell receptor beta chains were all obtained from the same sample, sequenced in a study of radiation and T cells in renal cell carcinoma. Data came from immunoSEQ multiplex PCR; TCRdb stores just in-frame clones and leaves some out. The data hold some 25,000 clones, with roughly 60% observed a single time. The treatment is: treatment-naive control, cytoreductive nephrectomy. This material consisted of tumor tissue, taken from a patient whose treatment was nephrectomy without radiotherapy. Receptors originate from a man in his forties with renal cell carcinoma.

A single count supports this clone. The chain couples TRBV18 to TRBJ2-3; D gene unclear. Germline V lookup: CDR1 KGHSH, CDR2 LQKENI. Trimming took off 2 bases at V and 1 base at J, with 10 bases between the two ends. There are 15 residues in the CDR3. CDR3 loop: CASSPSLSGTDTQYF. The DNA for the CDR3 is TGTGCCAGCTCACCATCGTTATCGGGCACAGATACGCAGTATTTT.

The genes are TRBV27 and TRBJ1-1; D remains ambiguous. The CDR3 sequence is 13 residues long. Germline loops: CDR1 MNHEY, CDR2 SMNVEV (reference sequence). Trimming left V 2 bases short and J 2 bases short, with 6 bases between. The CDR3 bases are TGTGCCAGCAGTTTACTGGTAAACACTGAAGCTTTCTTT. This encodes CASSLLVNTEAFF.

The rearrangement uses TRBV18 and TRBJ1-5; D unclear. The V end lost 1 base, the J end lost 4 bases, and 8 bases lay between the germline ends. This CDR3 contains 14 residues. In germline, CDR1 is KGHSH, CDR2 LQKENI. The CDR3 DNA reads TGTGCCAGCTCACCACAGGACGGGAATCAGCCCCAGCATTTT. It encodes CASSPQDGNQPQHF.

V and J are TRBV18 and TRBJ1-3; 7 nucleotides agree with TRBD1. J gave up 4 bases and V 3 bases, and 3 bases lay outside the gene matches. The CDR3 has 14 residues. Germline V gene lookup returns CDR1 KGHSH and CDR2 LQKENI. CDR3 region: CASSPTGSGNTIYF. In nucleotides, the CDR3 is TGTGCCAGCTCACCGACAGGGTCCGGAAACACCATATATTTT.

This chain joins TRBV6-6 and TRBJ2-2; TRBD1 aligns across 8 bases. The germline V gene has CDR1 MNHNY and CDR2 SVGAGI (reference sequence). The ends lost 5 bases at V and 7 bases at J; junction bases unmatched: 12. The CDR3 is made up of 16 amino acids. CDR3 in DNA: TGTGCCAGCAGTCTAACCTCGACAGGGGTAGGCGGGGAGCTGTTTTTT. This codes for CASSLTSTGVGGELFF.

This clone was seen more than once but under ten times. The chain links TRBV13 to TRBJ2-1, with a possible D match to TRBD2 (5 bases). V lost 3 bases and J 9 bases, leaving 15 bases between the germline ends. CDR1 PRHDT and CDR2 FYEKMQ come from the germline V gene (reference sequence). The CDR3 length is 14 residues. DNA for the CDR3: TGTGCCAGCAGCTTGCGCGGAGGCCAATTTGAGCAGTTCTTC. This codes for CASSLRGGQFEQFF.

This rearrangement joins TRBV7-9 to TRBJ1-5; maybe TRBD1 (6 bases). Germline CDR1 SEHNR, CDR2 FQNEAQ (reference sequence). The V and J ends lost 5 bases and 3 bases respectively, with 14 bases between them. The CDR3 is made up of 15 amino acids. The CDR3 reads CASSLQDSTNQPQHF. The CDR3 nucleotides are TGTGCCAGCAGCCTTCAGGACAGTACCAATCAGCCCCAGCATTTT. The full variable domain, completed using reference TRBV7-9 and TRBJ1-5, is DTGVSQNPRHKITKRGQNVTFRCDPISEHNRLYWYRQTLGQGPEFLTYFQNEAQLEKSRLLSDRFSAERPKGSFSTLEIQRTEQGDSAMYLCASSLQDSTNQPQHFGDGTRLSIL.

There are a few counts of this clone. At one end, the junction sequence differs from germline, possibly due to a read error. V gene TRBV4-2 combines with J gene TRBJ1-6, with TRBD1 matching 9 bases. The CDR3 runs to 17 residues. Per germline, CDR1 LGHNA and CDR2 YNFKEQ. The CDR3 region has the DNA TGTGCCAGCAGCCAAGACTGGATAGGACAGGGGAATTCACGCCTCCACTTT. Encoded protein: CASSQDWIGQGNSRLHF.

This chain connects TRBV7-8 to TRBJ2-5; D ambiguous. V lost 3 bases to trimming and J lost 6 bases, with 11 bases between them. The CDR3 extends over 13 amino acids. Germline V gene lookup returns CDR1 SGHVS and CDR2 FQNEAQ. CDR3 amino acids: CASSFVGFQTQYF. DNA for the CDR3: TGTGCCAGCAGCTTTGTCGGGTTTCAGACCCAGTACTTC.